Each of the 18 T cell receptor beta chains below was sequenced from the same sample in a study of cytomegalovirus exposure and HLA in healthy donors. PCR primers comprised 60 Vbeta and 13 Jbeta primers. The method was immunoSEQ multiplex PCR; TCRdb's version includes in-frame clones alone and lacks a portion of them. The sample carries some 190,000 clones, around 80% recorded once. Material: PBMCs. The receptors shown here come from a man aged 18 to 30 in good health and CMV-seronegative.

The rearrangement joins TRBV30 to TRBJ2-2; 8 bases are a match to TRBD1. V shed 3 bases and J 2 bases; nucleotides not matched to a gene: 2. The CDR3 is 14 residues long. Germline-derived CDR1 and CDR2 are GTSNPN and SVGIG (reference sequence). CDR3 loop: CAWRGQVNTGELFF. The DNA for the CDR3 is TGTGCCTGGAGGGGACAGGTTAACACCGGGGAGCTGTTTTTT.

In DNA form, the CDR3 reads TGTGCCAGCAGTTTATTCGCGGGAGGGACTAACAATGAGCAGTTCTTC. Protein product: CASSLFAGGTNNEQFF. The J gene is TRBJ2-1, the V gene TRBV27, with 9 bases fitting TRBD2. The germline gives CDR1 MNHEY, CDR2 SMNVEV (reference sequence). Trimming at V came to 1 base and at J to 5 bases, leaving 6 bases not matched to a gene. CDR3 size: 16 residues.

The chain joins TRBV5-5 to TRBJ2-7, with 7 bases lining up with TRBD1. The V gene's germline CDR1 is SGHKS and CDR2 YYEKEE (reference sequence). The trim removed 2 bases at V and 0 bases at J, leaving 2 bases unmatched. The CDR3 spans 14 residues. This CDR3 is CASSFTGASYEQYF. The CDR3 nucleotides are TGTGCCAGCAGCTTTACAGGGGCCTCCTACGAGCAGTACTTC.

V is TRBV30 and J is TRBJ2-1, with TRBD2 matching over 8 bases. Germline V gene data show CDR1 as GTSNPN and CDR2 as SVGIG (reference sequence). After removal of 4 bases from V and 5 bases from J, the junction contained 4 bases not matched to a gene. This CDR3 is built from 13 residues. The CDR3 DNA follows: TGTGCCTGGAATAGCGGGGCTCACAATGAGCAGTTCTTC. Translation gives CAWNSGAHNEQFF.

This clone is a singleton in its sample. This chain uses TRBV29-1 with TRBJ2-5; 7 nucleotides match TRBD2. This CDR3 region has 13 residues. The germline V gene encodes CDR1 SQVTM and CDR2 ANQGSEA. V was clipped by 7 bases and J by 1 base; unmatched bases: 6. In DNA form, the CDR3 reads TGCAGCGCGGGGGGAAGAACCCAAGAGACCCAGTACTTC. Translation: CSAGGRTQETQYF.

The chain links TRBV18 to TRBJ2-5; D unclear. Trimming cost V 0 bases and J 1 base, with 6 bases left between them. The CDR3 loop spans 14 amino acids. In germline, CDR1 is KGHSH, CDR2 LQKENI. CDR3 region: CASSPPNSQETQYF. The CDR3 DNA follows: TGTGCCAGCTCACCACCGAACAGCCAAGAGACCCAGTACTTC.

The chain uses TRBV5-1 and TRBJ1-4, with D tentatively TRBD1 (6 bases). CDR1 is SGHRS and CDR2 is YFSETQ in the germline V gene. The CDR3 is made up of 16 amino acids. The V gene lost 0 bases and the J gene lost 3 bases, with 12 bases spanning the gap. The CDR3 DNA reads TGCGCCAGCAGCTTGGTTGCCAGGGGATCTAATGAAAAACTGTTTTTT. It codes for CASSLVARGSNEKLFF.

In its sample, this clone was seen once. V usage is TRBV19 and J usage is TRBJ2-7; 7 bases match TRBD2. The V gene end was trimmed by 5 bases and the J gene end by 0 bases; junction bases not matched to a gene: 10. This CDR3 has 16 amino acids. Germline values: CDR1 LNHDA, CDR2 SQIVND (reference sequence). DNA of the CDR3: TGTGCCAGTAGTTCAGCTAGCGGACCCCGCTCCTACGAGCAGTACTTC. It is translated as CASSSASGPRSYEQYF.

The chain recombines TRBV10-3 with TRBJ2-4, with D tentatively TRBD1 (6 bases). Looked up from germline, CDR1 is ENHRY and CDR2 is SYGVKD. The germline V and J ends were trimmed by 6 bases and 8 bases, with 11 bases remaining between them. This CDR3 is built from 12 residues. CDR3 coding DNA: TGTGCCATCAGAGACCCAGGGGACATTCAGTACTTC. Residues: CAIRDPGDIQYF.

This chain links TRBV28 with TRBJ2-5; 7 nucleotides align to TRBD1. The CDR3 loop spans 17 amino acids. V lost 1 base and J lost 5; bases outside the gene matches: 13. Germline lookup yields CDR1 MDHEN and CDR2 SYDVKM. The CDR3 sequence: CASSLSLLAGGRETQYF. The CDR3, as DNA: TGTGCCAGCAGTTTATCCCTTCTAGCAGGGGGTCGCGAGACCCAGTACTTC.

The chain combines TRBV15 with TRBJ2-7; TRBD1 might be the D (6 bases). The V end was cut by 0 bases, the J end by 7 bases, with 16 bases between. There are 15 residues in the CDR3. From germline, CDR1 is LNHNV and CDR2 YYDKDF (reference sequence). In DNA form, the CDR3 reads TGTGCCACCAGCAGAGACAGGGGTCCCCTCGGGGAGCAGTACTTC. Translated: CATSRDRGPLGEQYF.

The rearrangement joins TRBV2 to TRBJ2-7, with 7 bases lining up with TRBD2. The CDR3 extends over 15 amino acids. The trim removed 0 bases at V and 6 bases at J, leaving 8 bases unmatched. CDR1 SNHLY and CDR2 FYNNEI come from the germline V gene. CDR3 coding DNA: TGTGCCAGCAGTGAAGCAGGGAGGGCATCCCTCGAGCAGTACTTC. Translating gives CASSEAGRASLEQYF.

This chain links TRBV7-9 with TRBJ1-5; TRBD1 might be the D (5 bases). In germline, CDR1 is SEHNR, CDR2 FQNEAQ (reference sequence). V was pared by 6 bases and J by 7 bases, with 19 bases between. CDR3 length equals 15 residues. CDR3 in amino acids: CASSSHLGDRQPQHF. Written as DNA, the CDR3 is TGTGCCAGCAGTAGTCACCTAGGGGATAGGCAGCCCCAGCATTTT.

This chain uses TRBV9 with TRBJ2-7; 8 positions agree with TRBD1. The CDR3 is 16 amino acids. J gave up 3 bases and V 4 bases, and 12 bases lay outside the gene matches. The germline gives CDR1 SGDLS, CDR2 YYNGEE. The DNA of the CDR3 is TGTGCCAGCAGCCCTTGGGACAGGTACACCATCTACGAGCAGTACTTC. Translation: CASSPWDRYTIYEQYF.

The V gene is TRBV9, the J gene TRBJ2-1, with 9 bases fitting TRBD1. Germline CDR1 and CDR2: SGDLS and YYNGEE. After removal of 3 bases from V and 1 base from J, the junction contained 8 bases not matched to a gene. The CDR3 is 17 amino acids. CDR3 residues: CASSAKTGQGSYNEQFF. Here the CDR3 DNA reads TGTGCCAGCAGCGCAAAAACCGGACAGGGGTCCTACAATGAGCAGTTCTTC. Supplemented by reference TRBV9 and TRBJ2-1, the full variable domain reads DSGVTQTPKHLITATGQRVTLRCSPRSGDLSVYWYQQSLDQGLQFLIQYYNGEERAKGNILERFSAQQFPDLHSELNLSSLELGDSALYFCASSAKTGQGSYNEQFFGPGTRLTVL.

Notes on this clone: This sample includes further DNA sequences coding for the same CDR3. The V and J genes are TRBV19 and TRBJ2-7, with D maybe TRBD1 (6 bases). Trimming cost V 3 bases and J 6 bases, with 9 bases left between them. CDR3 length: 12 amino acids. Germline values: CDR1 LNHDA, CDR2 SQIVND (reference sequence). The CDR3: CASSMLQGEQYF. The DNA for the CDR3 is TGTGCCAGTAGTATGCTACAGGGCGAGCAGTACTTC.

The rearrangement links TRBV27 to TRBJ1-1; 9 positions agree with TRBD1. The CDR3 covers 13 residues. V shed 5 bases, J shed 2 bases, and the junction held 0 bases outside the gene matches. Germline CDR1 is MNHEY and CDR2 is SMNVEV (reference sequence). The chain's CDR3 is CASSTGGNTEAFF. For the CDR3, the DNA is TGTGCCAGCAGTACAGGGGGCAACACTGAAGCTTTCTTT.

The CDR3, as DNA: TGCGCCAGCAGTGAAGGAAAGCGCGGGGCTGAAGCTTTCTTT. Translation gives CASSEGKRGAEAFF. The genes are TRBV10-2 and TRBJ1-1; D call uncertain. V lost 3 bases to trimming and J lost 6 bases, with 14 bases between them. This CDR3 contains 14 residues. Germline-derived CDR1 and CDR2 are WSHSY and SAAADI.